This entry lists 30 T cell receptor beta chains sequenced from one sample in a study of blood T cell repertoires in COVID-19. TCRdb's copy holds only in-frame clones and misses some; the assay was immunoSEQ multiplex PCR. The data hold about 270,000 clones, with 65% to 90% observed a single time. Specimen: peripheral blood. These receptors all stem from a woman aged 55-70 years with active or convalescent COVID-19.

The rearrangement uses TRBV2 and TRBJ1-6, with D hard to call. The CDR3 consists of 16 residues. Germline CDR1 SNHLY, CDR2 FYNNEI. Trimming removed 3 bases at V and 8 bases at J, with 17 bases between. The CDR3 loop is CASSDPARSWHSPLHF. CDR3 nucleotides: TGTGCCAGCAGTGACCCCGCCCGGAGTTGGCATTCACCCCTCCACTTT.

Remarks on this clone: The junction departs from germline at one end; a sequencing error may be responsible. This chain connects TRBV6-6 to TRBJ2-2; 9 bases match TRBD1. Germline CDR1 reads MNHNY; CDR2 reads SVGAGI (reference sequence). The length of the CDR3 is 16 residues. DNA of the CDR3: TGTGCCGGCAGTTACGCCTGGACAGGGGATTCCGGGGAGCTGTTTTTT. The encoded protein is CAGSYAWTGDSGELFF.

This clone occurred a few times. V is TRBV6-6 and J is TRBJ1-1; no firm D call. V was cut by 4 bases and J by 1 base, with 10 bases left in between. Germline lookup yields CDR1 MNHNY and CDR2 SVGAGI (reference sequence). The CDR3 is made up of 14 amino acids. This CDR3 reads CASSWMEANTEAFF. DNA of the CDR3: TGTGCCAGCAGTTGGATGGAGGCGAACACTGAAGCTTTCTTT.

This clone was seen a single time. The chain recombines TRBV2 with TRBJ2-3; the D gene is possibly TRBD2 (6 bases). Germline lookup yields CDR1 SNHLY and CDR2 FYNNEI. The CDR3 runs 14 residues. V lost 3 bases and J lost 2, with 9 bases in between. The CDR3 nucleotides read TGTGCCAGCAGTGAGGGGGACTTCACAGATACGCAGTATTTT. Its translation: CASSEGDFTDTQYF.

The J gene is TRBJ1-2, the V gene TRBV6-1; 7 bases are shared with TRBD1. Germline CDR1 MNHNS, CDR2 SASEGT. This CDR3 has 12 amino acids. The V segment lost 3 bases and the J segment 7 bases; nucleotides outside the gene matches: 2. CDR3 sequence: CASSDTGAGYTF. For the CDR3, the DNA is TGTGCCAGCAGTGATACAGGGGCTGGCTACACCTTC.

The rearrangement joins TRBV11-1 to TRBJ2-5, with no clear D. Germline CDR1 reads SGHAT; CDR2 reads FQDESV (reference sequence). The V end was cut by 1 base, the J end by 1 base, with 7 bases between. The length of the CDR3 is 14 residues. For the CDR3, the DNA is TGTGCCAGCAGCTTAGTTGTCAGCCAAGAGACCCAGTACTTC. It yields the protein CASSLVVSQETQYF.

The V call is TRBV5-5, the J call TRBJ1-1; D is possibly TRBD1 (5 bases). Trimming removed 4 bases from V and 0 bases from J, with 10 bases in between. The CDR3 has 14 residues. CDR1 is SGHKS and CDR2 is YYEKEE in the germline V gene (reference sequence). Here the CDR3 reads CASSAGHLNTEAFF. The CDR3 DNA is TGTGCCAGCAGCGCCGGACACTTGAACACTGAAGCTTTCTTT.

V usage is TRBV29-1 and J usage is TRBJ1-2; 11 nucleotides line up with TRBD1. The CDR3 totals 15 residues. V lost 1 base and J lost 4; bases outside the gene matches: 5. CDR1 is SQVTM and CDR2 is ANQGSEA in the germline V gene. CDR3 in amino acids: CSVEADRGLSYGYTF. The CDR3 coding sequence is TGCAGCGTTGAAGCGGACAGGGGGCTTAGCTATGGCTACACCTTC.

The chain combines TRBV7-8 with TRBJ2-3; D may be TRBD1 (5 bases). This CDR3 is built from 15 residues. Trimming left V 3 bases short and J 1 base short, with 11 bases between. Germline V CDR1 and CDR2: SGHVS, FQNEAQ. This chain's CDR3 is CASSFWQGGTDTQYF. The CDR3 DNA reads TGTGCCAGCAGCTTTTGGCAAGGGGGCACAGATACGCAGTATTTT.

The chain is built from TRBV30 and TRBJ2-7; TRBD2 agrees at 7 bases. CDR1 GTSNPN and CDR2 SVGIG come from the germline V gene (reference sequence). The CDR3 runs to 14 residues. Trimming cost V 5 bases and J 12 bases; bases outside gene matches: 19. CDR3 region: CAWGASATGGSRYF. CDR3 bases: TGTGCCTGGGGGGCTTCAGCGACGGGAGGATCCCGGTACTTC.

This clone was seen once. The V gene is TRBV4-1, the J gene TRBJ1-1; 11 bases are a match to TRBD1. CDR3 length: 17 amino acids. Germline V CDR1 and CDR2: MGHRA, YSYEKL. V was pared by 4 bases and J by 3 bases, with 10 bases of the junction left unmatched. CDR3 coding DNA: TGCGCCAGCAGCCCGAGACAGGGACAGGGGGAAGACACTGAAGCTTTCTTT. Protein: CASSPRQGQGEDTEAFF.

V gene TRBV5-1 combines with J gene TRBJ2-2; the match to TRBD1 covers 8 bases. Germline lookup yields CDR1 SGHRS and CDR2 YFSETQ. The CDR3 consists of 15 residues. J was trimmed by 7 bases and V by 5 bases; bases with no gene match: 10. This CDR3 reads CASRLTGGYSGELFF. The CDR3 bases are TGCGCCAGCAGGCTAACAGGGGGATACAGCGGGGAGCTGTTTTTT.

There are a few counts of this clone. The chain has TRBV29-1 and TRBJ1-1; D perhaps matches TRBD1 (6 bases). Trimming left V 6 bases short and J 0 bases short, with 17 bases between. Germline V gives CDR1 SQVTM, CDR2 ANQGSEA. The length of the CDR3 is 15 residues. CDR3 sequence reads: CSVARTANMNTEAFF. CDR3 coding DNA: TGCAGCGTCGCACGGACAGCTAATATGAACACTGAAGCTTTCTTT.

CDR3 in DNA: TGTGCCAGCAGCCAAGTACCACTATCCAACTACGAGCAGTACTTC. This sequence encodes CASSQVPLSNYEQYF. The chain is built from TRBV3-1 (or the pseudogene TRBV3-2) and TRBJ2-7; no firm D call. Germline lookup yields CDR1 LGHDT and CDR2 YNNKEL (reference sequence). With 1 base removed from V and 3 bases from J, the gap between germline ends came to 13 bases. This CDR3 region has 15 residues.

The chain combines TRBV12-3 or TRBV12-4 with TRBJ2-1; tentative D call: TRBD2 (5 bases). Trimming shortened V by 7 bases and J by 8 bases, and 12 bases separated the two germline ends. This CDR3 region has 12 residues. CDR3 region: CASISPRDEQFF. CDR3 sequence (DNA): TGTGCCAGCATCAGCCCGAGGGATGAGCAGTTCTTC.

V usage is TRBV19 and J usage is TRBJ2-3, with a tentative D call TRBD1 (6 bases). CDR1 and CDR2 (germline): LNHDA, SQIVND (reference sequence). V lost 5 bases to trimming and J lost 2 bases, with 14 bases between them. The CDR3 is made up of 15 amino acids. The CDR3 loop reads CASSPEGVSTDTQYF. For the CDR3, the DNA is TGTGCCAGTAGTCCAGAGGGGGTATCCACAGATACGCAGTATTTT.

The chain carries TRBV2 and TRBJ2-3, with TRBD1 as a possible D gene (6 bases). Trimming removed 1 base at V and 1 base at J, with 12 bases between. The CDR3 sequence is 16 residues long. In germline, CDR1 is SNHLY, CDR2 FYNNEI. CDR3 in DNA: TGTGCCAGCAGTGAAGTTGGGGGCAGAGGCACAGATACGCAGTATTTT. Amino acid sequence: CASSEVGGRGTDTQYF.

The genes are TRBV10-1 and TRBJ2-1, with 7 bases fitting TRBD2. Trimming at V came to 3 bases and at J to 3 bases, leaving 2 bases not matched to a gene. The V gene's germline CDR1 is WNHNN and CDR2 SYGVQD (reference sequence). The CDR3 is made up of 14 amino acids. The CDR3 DNA sequence: TGCGCCAGCAGTGAACCGGGGGGCTACAATGAGCAGTTCTTC. Translating it yields CASSEPGGYNEQFF.

The chain combines TRBV7-3 with TRBJ2-5; a weak D match, TRBD2 (7 bases). CDR3 length equals 16 residues. V was pared by 5 bases and J by 5 bases, with 21 bases between. In germline, CDR1 is SGHTA, CDR2 FQGTGA. CDR3 coding DNA: TGTGCCAGCAGCGCCTCGGGGGGCGGGATTGGGGAGACCCAGTACTTC. Translation gives CASSASGGGIGETQYF.

The chain links TRBV7-7 to TRBJ2-5; 9 bases map to TRBD2. This CDR3 region has 16 residues. The J segment lost 4 bases and the V segment lost 4 bases, leaving 10 bases of the junction unmatched. The V gene's germline CDR1 is SSHAT and CDR2 FNYEAQ (reference sequence). The chain's CDR3 is CASSWTLAGEGETQYF. The CDR3 nucleotides are TGTGCCAGCAGCTGGACCTTAGCGGGGGAGGGAGAGACCCAGTACTTC.

The chain is built from TRBV7-3 and TRBJ2-1; D is undetermined. The CDR3 loop spans 13 amino acids. Germline V CDR1 and CDR2: SGHTA, FQGTGA. V gave up 5 bases and J gave up 10 bases, with 15 bases separating them. CDR3 bases: TGTGCCAGCAGCCCGTCACCCGCACGGGAGCAGTTCTTC. Translating gives CASSPSPAREQFF.

The rearrangement links TRBV3-1 (or the pseudogene TRBV3-2) to TRBJ1-2, with 8 nucleotides matching TRBD1. The germline gives CDR1 LGHDT, CDR2 YNNKEL (reference sequence). The CDR3 covers 16 residues. V trimming: 1 base; J trimming: 2 bases; junction bases outside the gene matches: 6. DNA for the CDR3: TGTGCCAGCAGCCAAGCTCTAACAGGGGGGAACTATGGCTACACCTTC. Translation: CASSQALTGGNYGYTF.

This clone was found a few times. The chain uses TRBV6-5 and TRBJ2-7, with 10 bases fitting TRBD2. CDR3 size: 16 residues. The germline CDR1 and CDR2 sequences are MNHEY and SVGAGI. The J segment lost 2 bases and the V segment lost 0 bases, leaving 4 bases of the junction unmatched. The CDR3 reads CASSYSGLAGAYEQYF. The CDR3, as DNA: TGTGCCAGCAGTTACTCGGGGCTAGCGGGGGCCTACGAGCAGTACTTC.

The CDR3 spells CSVDGPGTGGIGAQYF. In nucleotides, the CDR3 is TGCAGCGTTGATGGACCCGGGACAGGGGGCATCGGGGCCCAGTACTTC. The chain couples TRBV29-1 to TRBJ2-5, with 12 bases lining up with TRBD1. CDR1 and CDR2 from the germline V gene are SQVTM and ANQGSEA. The length of the CDR3 is 16 residues. J lost 9 bases, V lost 3 bases, and 14 bases had no gene match. The complete variable domain, with remaining parts taken from reference TRBV29-1 and TRBJ2-5, reads SAVISQKPSRDICQRGTSLTIQCQVDSQVTMMFWYRQQPGQSLTLIATANQGSEATYESGFVIDKFPISRPNLTFSTLTVSNMSPEDSSIYLCSVDGPGTGGIGAQYFGPGTRLLVL.

The chain employs TRBV6-5 and TRBJ2-7; perhaps TRBD2 as D (7 bases). Trimming stripped 2 bases from V and 11 bases from J, with 10 bases between. Germline values: CDR1 MNHEY, CDR2 SVGAGI. The CDR3 runs 11 residues. CDR3 in amino acids: CASSYEGGEYF. In DNA form, the CDR3 reads TGTGCCAGCAGTTACGAGGGGGGGGAGTACTTC.

DNA for the CDR3: TGTGCCAGTAGTATAAGGGGGGGAGTCATGGTCCAGCATTTT. It specifies CASSIRGGVMVQHF. The chain recombines TRBV19 with TRBJ1-5, with TRBD1 as a possible D gene (6 bases). V was clipped by 2 bases and J by 12 bases, with 17 bases between them. Germline loops: CDR1 LNHDA, CDR2 SQIVND (reference sequence). This CDR3 has 14 residues.

The rearrangement joins TRBV30 to TRBJ1-2, with D maybe TRBD1 (6 bases). The CDR3 covers 14 residues. V shed 4 bases and J shed 2 bases, with 14 bases lying between them. CDR1 and CDR2 from the germline V gene are GTSNPN and SVGIG (reference sequence). CDR3 in amino acids: CAWIAGARNYGYTF. CDR3 in DNA: TGTGCCTGGATTGCAGGGGCCCGAAACTATGGCTACACCTTC.

This chain joins TRBV4-1 and TRBJ1-1, with TRBD1 matching over 9 bases. V was clipped by 2 bases and J by 6 bases; unmatched bases: 7. The CDR3 consists of 15 residues. Germline CDR1 reads MGHRA; CDR2 reads YSYEKL. Here the CDR3 reads CASSQRTGDVAEAFF. The CDR3 bases are TGCGCCAGCAGCCAAAGGACAGGGGACGTTGCTGAAGCTTTCTTT.

This clone was counted ten times or more. The chain joins TRBV20-1 to TRBJ2-1; TRBD2 agrees at 7 bases. Germline V CDR1 and CDR2: DFQATT, SNEGSKA (reference sequence). J was trimmed by 8 bases and V by 5 bases; bases with no gene match: 3. CDR3 size: 11 residues. CDR3 DNA: TGCAGTGCTCCCCGGGGGGATGAGCAGTTCTTC. This encodes CSAPRGDEQFF.

This clone appeared a few times. The chain joins TRBV6-4 to TRBJ1-1; the D is unclear. Germline CDR1 and CDR2: MRHNA and SNTAGT. There are 11 residues in the CDR3. V lost 0 bases to trimming and J lost 7 bases, with 3 bases between them. The CDR3 protein is CASSDSYEAFF. CDR3 nucleotides: TGTGCCAGCAGTGACTCTTATGAAGCTTTCTTT.